This TCR beta chain was retrieved from a study of cytomegalovirus exposure and HLA in healthy donors (dated by TCRdb to the late 2010s). At the level of the whole study: In an earlier analysis of some 610 of the donors, 250 to 300 Gb of sequence data and approximately 120 million unique TCR beta sequences from 180 million or so T cells were reported. Along with the approximately 670-subject first cohort, a separate validation cohort of about 110 different subjects was used. A later analysis re-analyzed previously published TCR beta repertoires from about 600 donors and added high-resolution HLA genotyping to study TCR occurrence patterns. Because of strong linkage in the cohort, roughly five DR-DQ haplotypes were treated as single units for association and clustering. To decide whether each TCR beta V gene segment behaved as functional or pseudogenic, an earlier analysis of some 600 of the donors relied on high-throughput TCR beta sequencing. The study aimed to test whether signatures of past pathogen exposure could be identified by cataloging public T cell receptors. Both class I and class II loci were covered by HLA typing, at four-digit resolution. Every discovery cohort repertoire had been produced on one sequencing platform. The T cell repertoires of 666 subjects were profiled by immunosequencing and related to cytomegalovirus serostatus. To predict cytomegalovirus infection status, the study brought together high-throughput TCR immunosequencing, statistical association of individual TCRs with disease status, and machine learning. An early release covering roughly 640 HLA-typed donors comprised approximately 290 gigabases of sequencing data and roughly 86 million unique TCR sequences. Rather than using new phenotypic data, the later analysis identified candidate immune exposures from TCR beta sequences and from how often those sequences occurred across donors. The genetic ancestry cluster associated with self-reported Caucasian donors included roughly 84% of the roughly 400 genotyped donors. A later genetic analysis took genome-wide SNP genotypes for 398 of the 666 donors and used that subset as a discovery cohort. Donor age, sex, ethnicity and CMV serostatus were compiled together with the repertoire data. The number of donors typed differed by locus, with about 629-630 for A, B, C, DRB1 and DQB1, 522 for DQA1, 600 to 610 for DPA1, and some 440 for DPB1. Among a few hundred genotyped donors of the cohort, an average of roughly 240,000 unique TCR beta nucleotide sequences were sequenced per donor, roughly 20% of them non-productive. What the authors observed across the whole study: A further reported finding was that TCR beta sequences accurately predicted the HLA-A and HLA-B alleles for most subjects in the first cohort. The 87-base-pair reads could not distinguish some IMGT-functional V segments, including TRBV6-2 and TRBV6-3, so those segments were excluded. Sequencing depth was assumed to be roughly uniform across donors in the presence/absence analyses, though that assumption may not hold. Because counts were too low, 15 or so rarely observed V segments, including chromosome 9 orphons, were excluded from the earlier analysis of 587 of the donors. The only immune exposure information available for the cohort was CMV serostatus. In vitro tests confirmed that a few of the cytomegalovirus-associated TCR beta chains recognize cytomegalovirus antigens. Compared with equally common non-associated chains, HLA-associated TCR beta chains in a later analysis were more clonally expanded and had lower generation probabilities. Most TCR sequences were seen in very few donors, while some public TCRs were found in many individuals. A later analysis found that TCR association rates varied across HLA loci, with DRB1 alleles showing the most associated TCRs and HLA-C alleles the fewest. V-gene and J-gene trimming of TCR beta chains was associated with a missense DCLRE1C variant in a later genetic analysis, and the association was replicated in an independent cohort. A later analysis found that most CMV-associated TCR beta chains appeared HLA-restricted, with HLA associations seemingly driven largely by CMV exposure. In both the original and validation cohorts, the classifier was reported to diagnose cytomegalovirus status with high specificity and sensitivity. Broadly in line with IMGT annotations, most TCR beta V segments showed up in productive rearrangements about 87% or about 30% of the time in an earlier analysis of several hundred of the donors. Linkage disequilibrium might explain the correlated functional status among segregating V segments, but an unknown experimental factor could not be excluded. In this cohort, only TCR beta chains were sequenced, and detectable features were limited by the absence of alpha or paired-chain data. According to a later analysis, parvovirus B19, influenza, CMV and Epstein-Barr virus appeared linked to several top co-occurrence clusters. Compared with the roughly 670-donor mean, donors in an Asian-associated ancestry cluster had fewer N-insertions in productive TCRs, according to a later genetic analysis. It was suggested by the authors that the approach could potentially be generalized to other disease states and immunological phenotypes. When HLA alleles, especially DR and DQ, strongly co-occurred, attributing TCR associations to individual alleles was difficult. A group of highly shared sequence variants was considered likely to be a technical artifact of the sequencing pipeline. Because HLA typing was missing for some donors at each locus, association tests included only the typed subset. At a false discovery rate of 0.05, a later analysis linked about 17,000 TCR beta sequences to specific HLA alleles. The study gave a list of about 150 TCR beta chains associated with cytomegalovirus.

Comments on this clone: Its cognate antigen has yet to be identified. No base quality values were provided; no much bigger clone lies one nucleotide off.

Library construction relied on the immunoSEQ multiplex PCR assay. For the multiplex PCR, a mixture combining 60 forward primers for TCR Vbeta segments and 13 reverse primers for TCR Jbeta segments was used. The CDR3 region of rearranged TCR beta genes was amplified from genomic DNA with a multiplex PCR assay. The amplified TCR beta libraries were sequenced on the Illumina HiSeq System as 87-base-pair reads. As for the authors' bioinformatics: A later analysis counted 75 million to 100 million unique TCR beta chains across the 690 or so repertoires, and around 12 million of these chains were shared by at least two donors. Raw reads were error-corrected and collapsed into unique sequences by a nearest-neighbor algorithm in which closely related sequences were merged to remove PCR and sequencing errors. V, D and J gene segments were assigned by aligning CDR3 sequences to IMGT reference sequences. Each retained sequence needed at least a six-nucleotide match to both a V gene segment and a J gene segment. Rearrangements were called productive when the CDR3 lacked stop codons and stayed in frame with V and J; all others were non-productive. Following IMGT convention, CDR3 was defined as the stretch from the second conserved V-encoded cysteine to the conserved J-encoded phenylalanine. The earlier analysis of a few hundred of the donors excluded any sequence lacking an unambiguous match to a single V gene segment. An earlier analysis of fewer than 750 of the donors called V segments functional above 56.7% productive rearrangements and segregating when the between-donor standard deviation exceeded 5%. To diagnose cytomegalovirus status from the catalog of TCR beta chain sequences, a statistical classification framework was built. In a later analysis, V and J genes were assigned by comparing TCR nucleotide sequences against IMGT/GENE-DB human TR gene sequences. Using the TCRdist pipeline, a later analysis assigned CDR3 sequences along with most-parsimonious VDJ recombination scenarios. In a later analysis, every TCR beta chain was defined by the combination of its CDR3 amino acid sequence and its V-gene family, and reads without a unique V-gene family were dropped. A later analysis removed roughly 590 highly shared, low-generation-probability nucleotide sequences to deal with suspected cross-contamination and a sequencing artifact. A later analysis calculated a clonal expansion index for each public chain from normalized within-repertoire ranks of inferred template counts. A later analysis computed generation probabilities with a VDJ recombination model fitted to out-of-frame rearrangements, and checked the results against IGoR. In a later analysis, TCR-TCR, TCR-HLA and TCR-CMV co-occurrence was scored with hypergeometric tests, and a repertoire-size bias correction was applied to TCR pairs. False discovery rates were estimated in a later analysis by permuting HLA or CMV assignments 20 times. In a later analysis, co-occurring TCRs were grouped using DBSCAN, and TCRdist sequence similarity was added for clustering within HLA-allele-positive subsets. Repertoires with fewer than 30,000 or more than 120,000 public chains, plus five repertoires with anomalous nucleotide sharing, were excluded from co-occurrence clustering. TCRdb retrieved this table from immuneACCESS and kept in-frame rearrangements only. Not all clones are present; in checked studies, unresolved V genes account for under half, and no reason is known for the remainder. That table is the source of V, J and clone size, and D and trimming were worked out from the DNA. The sample has 170,000 or so clones on record, around 80% of them singletons. Together, the top ten hold 0.69% of the sample.

The cohort comprised around 700 healthy bone marrow donors. At the time of sampling, every cohort member was nominally healthy, though immune exposures that went unrecorded were likely present. The donor was CMV seronegative and belonged to the group of over 300 seronegative cohort members. Each donor provided a peripheral blood sample, and peripheral blood mononuclear cells were used for TCR beta sequencing. Genomic DNA extraction from the blood cell samples was performed with the Qiagen DNeasy Blood Extraction Kit. Spanning cysteine to phenylalanine, the CDR3 consists of 18 amino acids. The only DNA kept is the CDR3, 54 bases in frame from the first base. Sequences SNHLY (CDR1) and FYNNEI (CDR2) are obtained from the germline V gene. Compared with germline, V lacks 4 bases and J lacks 6 bases; bases without a gene match: 14.

Sequencing used PBMCs. Rearrangement joined TRBV2 to TRBJ2-2; 10 junctional bases match TRBD2. This clonotype was sampled from a woman aged 40 to 50 in good health and CMV-seronegative. The DNA sequence reads TGTGCCAGCAGTGCCTACACACCTAGCGGGAGTTCCGCCGGGGAGCTGTTTTTT. This gives the protein CASSAYTPSGSSAGELFF.